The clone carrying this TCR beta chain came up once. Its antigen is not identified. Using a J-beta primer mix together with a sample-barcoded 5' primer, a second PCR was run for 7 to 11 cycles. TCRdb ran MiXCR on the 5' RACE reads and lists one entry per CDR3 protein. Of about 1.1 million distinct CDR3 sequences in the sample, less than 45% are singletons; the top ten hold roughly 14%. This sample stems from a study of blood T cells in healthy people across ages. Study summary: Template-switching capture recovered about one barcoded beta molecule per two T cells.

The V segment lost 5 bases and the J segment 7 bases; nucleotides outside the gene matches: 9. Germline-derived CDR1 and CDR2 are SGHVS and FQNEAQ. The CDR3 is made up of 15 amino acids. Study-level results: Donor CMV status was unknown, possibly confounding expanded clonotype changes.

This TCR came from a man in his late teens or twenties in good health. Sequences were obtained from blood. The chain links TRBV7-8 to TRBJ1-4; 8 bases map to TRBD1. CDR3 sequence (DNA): TGTGCCAGCAGCGCGACAGGGGCGAGGATTGAAAAACTGTTTTTT. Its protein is CASSATGARIEKLFF.